The rows below give T cell receptor beta chains drawn from one sample of a study of graft-versus-host responses after intestinal transplantation. TCRdb keeps only in-frame clones here, not all; method: immunoSEQ multiplex PCR. The data hold 80,000 to 95,000 clones, with about 93% observed a single time. For these TCRs, the target antigens are not known. The source was unstimulated CD8+ T cells sorted from spleen or lymph node cells, collected before intestinal transplant. The source is a human donor who received an intestinal transplant. CDR3s include the opening cysteine and the closing phenylalanine or tryptophan. Fields, in order: clone size, V gene, CDR3 length, D gene, J gene, CDR3 protein, CDR3 DNA. D genes are given only for firm matches. Clone size appears in some rows only: once, few, many, or a class for an expanded clone.

.	TRBV19	13	.	TRBJ2-7	CASSYSDGYEQYF	TGTGCCAGTAGTTACTCCGATGGTTACGAGCAGTACTTC
.	TRBV7-2	15	.	TRBJ1-2	CASSFSGLRRYGYTF	TGTGCCAGCAGCTTCTCGGGGTTGCGACGCTATGGCTACACCTTC
.	TRBV4-3	16	.	TRBJ2-7	CASSQDPGKRSYEQYF	TGCGCCAGCAGCCAAGATCCAGGGAAAAGGTCCTACGAGCAGTACTTC
.	TRBV27	15	TRBD1	TRBJ1-5	CASSLVGQTNQPQHF	TGTGCCAGCAGTTTAGTGGGACAGACCAATCAGCCCCAGCATTTT
.	TRBV10-3	12	TRBD1	TRBJ1-2	CASRGTAYGYTF	TGTGCCAGCCGGGGGACAGCCTATGGCTACACCTTC
.	TRBV6-5	13	TRBD1	TRBJ2-2	CASSSGGTGELFF	TGTGCCAGCAGCTCAGGGGGCACCGGGGAGCTGTTTTTT
.	TRBV2	15	TRBD1	TRBJ2-1	CASTGRDRGPGEQFF	TGTGCCAGCACTGGCCGGGACAGGGGTCCGGGTGAGCAGTTCTTC
.	TRBV7-9	14	.	TRBJ2-3	CASSLKGVTDTQYF	TGTGCCAGCAGCTTGAAGGGGGTGACAGATACGCAGTATTTT
.	TRBV10-2	20	TRBD2	TRBJ2-7	CASSDYESGLAGGPSYEQYF	TGCGCCAGCAGTGACTACGAATCGGGACTAGCGGGGGGGCCCAGCTACGAGCAGTACTTC
once	TRBV19	17	.	TRBJ2-4	CASSIVDRPLAKNIQYF	TGTGCCAGTAGTATAGTAGACAGACCTTTAGCCAAAAACATTCAGTACTTC
.	TRBV7-9	13	.	TRBJ2-7	CASSSRGMYEQYF	TGTGCCAGCAGCTCCCGGGGTATGTACGAGCAGTACTTC
.	TRBV27	14	.	TRBJ2-1	CASSFQGPYNEQFF	TGTGCCAGCAGTTTCCAGGGGCCGTACAATGAGCAGTTCTTC
.	TRBV7-6	17	.	TRBJ2-1	CASSPRLLEVSYNEQFF	TGTGCCAGCAGCCCGCGACTACTAGAGGTCTCCTACAATGAGCAGTTCTTC
.	TRBV11-2	13	.	TRBJ2-1	CASSLGTLGEQFF	TGTGCCAGCAGCTTAGGAACTCTCGGTGAGCAGTTCTTC
.	TRBV27	11	TRBD1	TRBJ1-1	CASSSTGEAFF	TGTGCCAGCAGTTCGACAGGGGAAGCTTTCTTT
.	TRBV5-4	13	TRBD1	TRBJ1-2	CASSGGTVYGYTF	TGTGCCAGCAGCGGGGGGACAGTGTATGGCTACACCTTC
.	TRBV11-3	15	TRBD1	TRBJ2-7	CASSNSRQGVYEQYF	TGTGCCAGCAGCAACAGTCGACAGGGGGTCTACGAGCAGTACTTC
.	TRBV11-2	14	.	TRBJ2-7	CASSLAGSAYEQYF	TGTGCCAGCAGCTTAGCAGGGTCCGCCTACGAGCAGTACTTC
.	TRBV27	16	TRBD2	TRBJ2-1	CASSSRLAGKNNEQFF	TGTGCCAGCAGTTCCCGACTAGCGGGGAAAAACAATGAGCAGTTCTTC
.	TRBV27	13	TRBD1	TRBJ2-1	CASSPDRGNEQFF	TGTGCCAGCAGTCCGGACAGGGGCAATGAGCAGTTCTTC
.	TRBV4-3	15	TRBD1	TRBJ1-6	CASSLGQGQNSPLHF	TGCGCCAGCAGCCTCGGACAGGGTCAAAATTCACCCCTCCACTTT
.	TRBV11-2	13	TRBD1	TRBJ1-4	CASRGTVEEKLFF	TGTGCCAGCAGGGGGACAGTAGAGGAAAAACTGTTTTTT
once	TRBV6-5	14	.	TRBJ2-7	CASSYGGSGYEQYF	TGTGCCAGCAGTTACGGGGGTAGCGGCTACGAGCAGTACTTC
.	TRBV4-3	11	.	TRBJ2-7	CASSPGDEQYF	TGCGCCAGCAGCCCCGGGGACGAGCAGTACTTC
.	TRBV19	14	.	TRBJ1-3	CASRPDSSGNTIYF	TGTGCCAGTAGACCGGACAGCTCTGGAAACACCATATATTTT
.	TRBV29-1	12	TRBD1	TRBJ1-1	CSVVRGPTEAFF	TGCAGCGTTGTAAGGGGGCCCACTGAAGCTTTCTTT
.	TRBV4-1	14	.	TRBJ1-2	CASSQETTSYGYTF	TGCGCCAGCAGCCAAGAGACTACAAGCTATGGCTACACCTTC
.	TRBV6-5	11	.	TRBJ1-1	CASILNTEAFF	TGTGCCAGCATCTTGAACACTGAAGCTTTCTTT
.	TRBV5-5	15	.	TRBJ1-4	CASSLVDSSSEKLFF	TGTGCCAGCAGCTTGGTGGACAGCAGCAGTGAAAAACTGTTTTTT
.	TRBV7-9	14	.	TRBJ2-1	CASSARSPGSEQFF	TGTGCCAGCAGCGCCCGATCACCGGGAAGTGAGCAGTTCTTC